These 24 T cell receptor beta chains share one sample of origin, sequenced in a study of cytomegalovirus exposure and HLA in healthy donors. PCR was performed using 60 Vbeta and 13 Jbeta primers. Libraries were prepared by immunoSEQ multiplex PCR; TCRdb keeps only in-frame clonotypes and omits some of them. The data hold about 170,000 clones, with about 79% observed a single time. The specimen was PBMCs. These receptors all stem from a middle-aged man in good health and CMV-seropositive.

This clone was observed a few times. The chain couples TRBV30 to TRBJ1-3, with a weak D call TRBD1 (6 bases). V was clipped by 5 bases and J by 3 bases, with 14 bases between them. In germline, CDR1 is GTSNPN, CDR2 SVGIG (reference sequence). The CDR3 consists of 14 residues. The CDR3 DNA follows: TGTGCCTGGGGGGCTCAGGGGAGTGGAAACACCATATATTTT. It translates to CAWGAQGSGNTIYF.

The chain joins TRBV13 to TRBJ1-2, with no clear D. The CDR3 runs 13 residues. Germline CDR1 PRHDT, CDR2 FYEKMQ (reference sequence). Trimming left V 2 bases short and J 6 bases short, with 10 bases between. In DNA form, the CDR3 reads TGTGCCAGCAGCTTAATCCGAGGAGATGGCTACACCTTC. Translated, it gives CASSLIRGDGYTF. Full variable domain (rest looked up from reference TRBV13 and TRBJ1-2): AAGVIQSPRHLIKEKRETATLKCYPIPRHDTVYWYQQGPGQDPQFLISFYEKMQSDKGSIPDRFSAQQFSDYHSELNMSSLELGDSALYFCASSLIRGDGYTFGSGTRLTVV.

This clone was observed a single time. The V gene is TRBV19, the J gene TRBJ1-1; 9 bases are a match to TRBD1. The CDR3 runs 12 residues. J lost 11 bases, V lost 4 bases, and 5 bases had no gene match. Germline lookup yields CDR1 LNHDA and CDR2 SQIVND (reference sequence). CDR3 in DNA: TGTGCCAGTAGTACCTACAGGGGGCGCGCTTTCTTT. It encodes CASSTYRGRAFF.

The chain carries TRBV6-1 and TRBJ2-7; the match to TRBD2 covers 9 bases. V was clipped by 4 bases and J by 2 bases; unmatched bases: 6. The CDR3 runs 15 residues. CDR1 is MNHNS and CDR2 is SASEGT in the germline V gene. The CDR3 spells CASSAGTSSTYEQYF. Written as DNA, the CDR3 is TGTGCCAGCAGTGCAGGGACTAGCTCGACCTACGAGCAGTACTTC.

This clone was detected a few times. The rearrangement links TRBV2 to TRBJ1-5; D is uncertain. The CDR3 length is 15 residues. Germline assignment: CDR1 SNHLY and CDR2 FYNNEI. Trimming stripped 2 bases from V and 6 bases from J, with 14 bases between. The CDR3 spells CASSESRQVGQPQHF. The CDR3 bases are TGTGCCAGCAGTGAATCTCGCCAGGTTGGTCAGCCCCAGCATTTT.

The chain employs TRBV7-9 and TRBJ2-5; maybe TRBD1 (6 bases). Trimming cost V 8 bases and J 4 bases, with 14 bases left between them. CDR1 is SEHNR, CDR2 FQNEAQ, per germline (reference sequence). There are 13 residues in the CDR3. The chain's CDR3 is CASLRGRGETQYF. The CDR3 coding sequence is TGTGCCAGCCTCAGGGGTAGGGGAGAGACCCAGTACTTC.

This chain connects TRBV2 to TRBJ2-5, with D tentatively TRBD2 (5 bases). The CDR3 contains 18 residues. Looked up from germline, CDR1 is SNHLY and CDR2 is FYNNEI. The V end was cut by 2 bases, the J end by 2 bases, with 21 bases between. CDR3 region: CASSELVTNGPLQETQYF. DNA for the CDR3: TGTGCCAGCAGTGAATTGGTGACTAACGGACCTCTTCAAGAGACCCAGTACTTC.

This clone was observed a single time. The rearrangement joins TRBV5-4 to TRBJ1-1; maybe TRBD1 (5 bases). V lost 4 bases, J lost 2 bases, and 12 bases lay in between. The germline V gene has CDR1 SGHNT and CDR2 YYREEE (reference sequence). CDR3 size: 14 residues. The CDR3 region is CASSPITGNTEAFF. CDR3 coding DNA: TGTGCCAGCAGCCCTATAACAGGAAACACTGAAGCTTTCTTT.

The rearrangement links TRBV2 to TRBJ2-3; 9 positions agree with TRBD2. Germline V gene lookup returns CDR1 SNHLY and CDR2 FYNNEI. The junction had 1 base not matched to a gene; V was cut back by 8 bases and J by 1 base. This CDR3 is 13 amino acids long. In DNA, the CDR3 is TGTGCCAGCGCGGGGGGGGGCACAGATACGCAGTATTTT. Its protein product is CASAGGGTDTQYF.

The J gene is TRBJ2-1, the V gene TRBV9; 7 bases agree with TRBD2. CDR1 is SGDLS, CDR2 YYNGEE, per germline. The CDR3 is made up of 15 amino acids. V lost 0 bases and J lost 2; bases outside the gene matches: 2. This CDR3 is CASSVASGTYNEQFF. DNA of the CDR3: TGTGCCAGCAGCGTAGCTAGCGGCACCTACAATGAGCAGTTCTTC.

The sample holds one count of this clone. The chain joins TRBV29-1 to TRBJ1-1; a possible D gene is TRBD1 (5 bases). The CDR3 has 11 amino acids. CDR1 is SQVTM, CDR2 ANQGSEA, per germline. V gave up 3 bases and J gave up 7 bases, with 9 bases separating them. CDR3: CSVDSGVEAFF. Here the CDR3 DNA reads TGCAGCGTTGACTCGGGGGTTGAAGCTTTCTTT.

The CDR3 DNA sequence: TGTGCCAGCCAACGGGGTAATCAGCCCCAGCATTTT. As protein: CASQRGNQPQHF. The V gene is TRBV18, the J gene TRBJ1-5; D gene unclear. The V gene's germline CDR1 is KGHSH and CDR2 LQKENI. V dropped 8 bases and J dropped 4 bases, with 9 bases sitting between them. CDR3 length: 12 amino acids.

The CDR3 region has the DNA TGCGCCAGCAGCTTGGAGGGACTAGCCACCTACGAGCAGTACTTC. Translation: CASSLEGLATYEQYF. V usage is TRBV5-1 and J usage is TRBJ2-7, with TRBD2 matching 9 bases. The CDR3 is made up of 15 amino acids. V shed 0 bases and J 2 bases; nucleotides not matched to a gene: 3. In germline, CDR1 is SGHRS, CDR2 YFSETQ. The full variable domain, its missing parts supplied by reference TRBV5-1 and TRBJ2-7, is KAGVTQTPRYLIKTRGQQVTLSCSPISGHRSVSWYQQTPGQGLQFLFEYFSETQRNKGNFPGRFSGRQFSNSRSEMNVSTLELGDSALYLCASSLEGLATYEQYFGPGTRLTVT.

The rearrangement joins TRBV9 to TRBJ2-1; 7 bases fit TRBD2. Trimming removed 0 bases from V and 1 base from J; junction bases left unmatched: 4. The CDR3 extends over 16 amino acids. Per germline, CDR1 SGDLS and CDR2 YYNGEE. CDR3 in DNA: TGTGCCAGCAGCGTAGACGGGAGGTCATCCTACAATGAGCAGTTCTTC. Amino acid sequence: CASSVDGRSSYNEQFF.

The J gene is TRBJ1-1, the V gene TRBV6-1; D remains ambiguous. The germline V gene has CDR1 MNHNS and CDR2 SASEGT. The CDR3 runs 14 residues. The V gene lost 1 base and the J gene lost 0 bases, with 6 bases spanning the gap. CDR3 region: CASSEVAMNTEAFF. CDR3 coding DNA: TGTGCCAGCAGTGAAGTAGCGATGAACACTGAAGCTTTCTTT.

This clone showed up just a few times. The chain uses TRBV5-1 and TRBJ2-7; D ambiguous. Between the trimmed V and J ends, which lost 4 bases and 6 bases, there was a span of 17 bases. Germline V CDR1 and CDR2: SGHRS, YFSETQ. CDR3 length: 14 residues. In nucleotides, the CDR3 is TGCGCCAGCAGCCCTCACTACACGACCGGCGAGCAGTACTTC. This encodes CASSPHYTTGEQYF.

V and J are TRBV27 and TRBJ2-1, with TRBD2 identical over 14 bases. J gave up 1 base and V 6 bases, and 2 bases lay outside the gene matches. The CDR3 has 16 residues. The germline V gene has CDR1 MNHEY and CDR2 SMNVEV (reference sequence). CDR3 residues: CASRGTSGSSYNEQFF. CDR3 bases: TGTGCCAGCAGGGGGACTAGCGGGAGTTCCTACAATGAGCAGTTCTTC.

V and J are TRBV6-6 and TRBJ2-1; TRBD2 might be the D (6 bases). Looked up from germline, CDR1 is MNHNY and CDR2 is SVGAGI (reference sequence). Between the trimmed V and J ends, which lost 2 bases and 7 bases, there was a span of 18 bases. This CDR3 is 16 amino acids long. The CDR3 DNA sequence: TGTGCCAGCAGTTACCGTGTGGGTAGTGGAGGGAATGAGCAGTTCTTC. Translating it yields CASSYRVGSGGNEQFF.

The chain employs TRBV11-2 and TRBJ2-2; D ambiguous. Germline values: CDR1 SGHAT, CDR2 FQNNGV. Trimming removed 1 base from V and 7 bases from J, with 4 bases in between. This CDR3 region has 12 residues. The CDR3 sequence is CASSLVDGELFF. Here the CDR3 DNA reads TGTGCCAGCAGCTTAGTAGACGGGGAGCTGTTTTTT.

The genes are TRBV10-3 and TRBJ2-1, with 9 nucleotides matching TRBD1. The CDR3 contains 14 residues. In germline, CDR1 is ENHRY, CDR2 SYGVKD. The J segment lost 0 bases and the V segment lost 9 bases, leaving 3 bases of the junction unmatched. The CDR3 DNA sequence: TGTGCCATTGGGACAGGGAGCTCCTACAATGAGCAGTTCTTC. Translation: CAIGTGSSYNEQFF.

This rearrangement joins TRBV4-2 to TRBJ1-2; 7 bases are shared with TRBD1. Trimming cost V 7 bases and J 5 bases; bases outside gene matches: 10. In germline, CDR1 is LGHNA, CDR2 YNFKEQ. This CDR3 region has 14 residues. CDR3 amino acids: CASKLGQGGYGYTF. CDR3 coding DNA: TGTGCCAGCAAGCTAGGGCAGGGGGGATATGGCTACACCTTC.

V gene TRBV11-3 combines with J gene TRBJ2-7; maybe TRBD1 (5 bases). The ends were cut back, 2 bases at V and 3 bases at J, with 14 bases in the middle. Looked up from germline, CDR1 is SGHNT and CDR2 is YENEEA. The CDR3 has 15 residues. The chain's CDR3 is CASSLSSGQGYEQYF. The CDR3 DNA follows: TGTGCCAGCAGCTTAAGCTCGGGCCAGGGCTACGAGCAGTACTTC.

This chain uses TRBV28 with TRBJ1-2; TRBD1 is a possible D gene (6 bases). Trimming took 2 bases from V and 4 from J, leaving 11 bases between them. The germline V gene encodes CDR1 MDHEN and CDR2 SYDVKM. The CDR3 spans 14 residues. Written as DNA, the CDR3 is TGTGCCAGCAGTTTAGGACAGATACTCTATGGCTACACCTTC. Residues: CASSLGQILYGYTF.

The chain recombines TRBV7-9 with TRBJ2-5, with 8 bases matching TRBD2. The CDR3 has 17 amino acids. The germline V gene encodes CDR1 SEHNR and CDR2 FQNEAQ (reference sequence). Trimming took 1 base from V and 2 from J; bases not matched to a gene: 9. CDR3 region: CASSLGLATSVQETQYF. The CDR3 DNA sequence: TGTGCCAGCAGCTTAGGACTAGCGACCTCCGTTCAAGAGACCCAGTACTTC.